This is a list of T cell receptor beta chains from one sample in a study of blood T cells in healthy people across ages. From the 5' RACE reads, TCRdb called clonotypes with MiXCR, one entry per CDR3 protein. The data show a few hundred thousand distinct CDR3 sequences, about 49% seen once. What was sequenced was blood. The receptors originated from a man aged 55 to 70 in good health. Both conserved end residues are part of each CDR3.

V gene	J gene	CDR3 protein
TRBV12-3/TRBV12-4	TRBJ1-2	CASRPQRSGGYTF
TRBV3-1	TRBJ1-1	CASSQREGGGGAFF
TRBV5-1	TRBJ1-4	CASRPDGHLTEKLFF
TRBV5-1	TRBJ2-7	CASSIPQGEQYF
TRBV7-3	TRBJ2-1	CASSLTSGLNEQFF
TRBV12-3/TRBV12-4	TRBJ2-3	CASSVDRAADTQYF
TRBV7-2	TRBJ2-7	CASSRAQLAVNEQYF
TRBV7-9	TRBJ2-1	CASSHTSGTPGYERFF
TRBV29-1	TRBJ2-3	CSVEQGATDTQYF
TRBV7-2	TRBJ2-5	CASSLGQGWETQYF
TRBV20-1	TRBJ1-5	CSAPRTGARNQPQHF
TRBV6-6	TRBJ2-3	CASNSGASTDTQYF
TRBV3-1	TRBJ1-2	CASSRLGQDNYGYTF
TRBV7-3	TRBJ2-4	CASSSTHKAGEQYF
TRBV11-2	TRBJ2-3	CASSLQAPGTDTQYF
TRBV7-2	TRBJ2-5	CASSYKFGAGGAYNEQYF
TRBV11-2	TRBJ1-2	CASSPYTTGNYGYTF
TRBV20-1	TRBJ1-5	CSAMPPDGKQPQHF
TRBV3-1	.	CASSHAGEQYF
TRBV7-2	TRBJ2-7	CASSLDRPGVEYF
TRBV25-1	TRBJ1-6	CASSDLTLNNSPLHF
TRBV9	TRBJ2-5	CASGGGGRETQYF
TRBV7-2	TRBJ2-4	CASSSGLAGSYIQYF
TRBV7-2	TRBJ1-1	CASSPKAFF
TRBV5-1	.	CASSFKGGQAAYEQYF
TRBV3-1	.	CASSPGGSSYNEQYF
TRBV9	TRBJ2-1	CASSREGEQFF
TRBV29-1	TRBJ2-1	CSVEAVAGNEQFF